This entry is about one T cell receptor (beta chain). Combining a sample-barcoded 5' primer with a J-beta primer mix, a second PCR ran for about 7 to 11 cycles. A tag from a template-switch adaptor with 12 random nucleotides marked each cDNA molecule. TCRdb analysed the 5' RACE reads with MiXCR anew, one entry per CDR3 protein. The repertoire holds fewer than 1,200,000 distinct CDR3 sequences, with less than 25% as singletons. The CDR3 spans 15 residues. Trimming took 4 bases from V and 5 from J; bases not matched to a gene: 9. Germline assignment: CDR1 SEHNR and CDR2 FQNEAQ (reference sequence). This specimen comes from a study of blood T cells in healthy people across ages. This sample was also put to use in a study of T cells of mothers and their children.

Sample: blood. V and J are TRBV7-9 and TRBJ2-7, with 9 bases identical to TRBD2. The source of this sequence is a girl aged 2 to 10 in good health. The CDR3 protein is CASSSLAGLWNEQYF. CDR3 nucleotide sequence: TGTGCCAGCAGCTCGCTAGCGGGATTATGGAACGAGCAGTACTTC.